This T cell receptor (beta chain) derives from a study of HIV-infected patients and healthy controls. Study results and caveats: CMV-associated CDR3s mostly grew nonsignificantly during therapy, while HIV-associated CDR3s declined significantly. When repertoires were size-matched, rare events in HIV-infected data became overweighted.

Whole blood was used without fractionation, so all unsorted peripheral T cells were included. CDR3 length: 22 amino acids. Alpha and beta constant-region primers primed reverse transcription of 500 to 550 ng RNA. Alpha and beta chain libraries were made separately by chain-specific third strand synthesis with multiplexing indices. Second strand DNA was synthesized using a primer at the SP2 site. Each CDR3 protein is one row after TCRdb ran MiXCR on the 5' RACE reads. In the table there are around 13,000 distinct CDR3 sequences, roughly a tenth of which are singletons. About this clonotype itself: Its antigen is unidentified.

The source of this sequence is an adult in good health. Source material: blood. The chain has TRBV3-2 and TRBJ2-2; the table gives TRBD1 as D, unverified against the DNA. TRBV3-2 is a recognized pseudogene. CDR3 bases: TGTGCCAGCAGCCAAGATTATGGAGGGAAGGGACAGGGGGATTGCGAACACCGGGGAGCTGTTTTT. Protein: CASSQDYGGKGQGDCEHRGAVF.